A selection of T cell receptor beta chains follows, all from one sample in a study of cytomegalovirus exposure and HLA in healthy donors. The protocol was immunoSEQ multiplex PCR, while the TCRdb copy is restricted to in-frame clones and leaves out a portion. The sample includes around 150,000 clones, roughly 85% of them seen just once. Material for sequencing was PBMCs. These receptors were obtained from a man between 35 and 55 years old in good health and CMV-seronegative. Each CDR3 is given with its conserved first and last residue.

TRBV28 CASGPQHEQYF
TRBV2 CASSRVAGTTQETQYF
TRBV5-1 CASSRLSGLAAFSTDTQYF
TRBV19 CASRTTANTGELFF
TRBV9 CASSGTSASYEQYF
TRBV5-3 CARSQDLDSEAFF
TRBV5-4 CASTRQGLGRGYTF
TRBV13 CASSLSRNRVGSYEQYF
TRBV19 CASSQFTGADQPQHF
TRBV28 CASSLLGGRAPYEQYF
TRBV5-1 CASSPNRGEQYF
TRBV10-3 CAISPQGSETQYF
TRBV5-1 CASSRGQGRETQYF
TRBV9 CASSPQGLRNTIYF
TRBV28 CASSSRGQVQPQHF
TRBV5-1 CASSLIPRTGVYEQYF
TRBV4-1 CASSQVPRVGEKLFF
TRBV5-1 CASSWDNSDTQYF
TRBV27 CASSLFLPQGSEQFF
TRBV5-1 CASSLMGGVGEQYF
TRBV28 CASSYPTQRAEYTGELFF
TRBV9 CASSGTASGIGELFF
TRBV29-1 CSAGQVGETQYF
TRBV27 CASSLGREGSTQYF
TRBV2 CASLRDRQETQYF
TRBV27 CASSRTGDTDTQYF
TRBV7-9 CASSHTEASTEAFF
TRBV10-3 CAINLNIAGEQYF
TRBV28 CASSLQTGLARGLTF
TRBV27 CASSMAAGGPKTQYF
TRBV19 CASAAGGNEQYF
TRBV5-1 CASSPLTGGLETQYF
TRBV7-6 CASSPLAGVRYEQYF
TRBV6-5 CASKPLAEMYEQYF
TRBV19 CASARQETQYF
TRBV7-9 CASSSRLAGGPLVYEQYF
TRBV27 CASSPDRQGTDTQYF
TRBV6-5 CASRRDSLAYGYTF
TRBV5-4 CASSLGAENIQYF
TRBV18 CASSPLKGAQETQYF
TRBV7-2 CASSGATSGAGPQYF
TRBV27 CASGPGVLLNTEAFF
TRBV5-1 CASSPGLAGGPRTGELFF
TRBV19 CASSRTSGRANEQFF
TRBV6-5 CASSYSGGEINEQFF
TRBV5-4 CASSQLGQTIYEQYF
TRBV14 CASSQVSGSHEQYF
TRBV5-4 CASGSSRTGELFF
TRBV7-2 CASSFDWAAGELFF
TRBV5-5 CASSGMGLAGVRGTGELFF
TRBV4-3 CASSPGTGGAGIF
TRBV6-1 CASRLTLRRGLEAFF
TRBV5-6 CASSGRGQETQYF